The next 8 T cell receptor beta chains were all read from a single sample in a study of siplizumab effects on memory and regulatory T cells. Sequencing used immunoSEQ multiplex PCR; TCRdb keeps in-frame clones, though not all of them. This sample has about 100,000 clones, with about 95% found just once. The sequenced sample was non-Treg CD4+ T cells sorted from blood. These receptors came from a human donor in good health.

This clone was counted a single time. V is TRBV11-3 and J is TRBJ2-1, with a possible D match to TRBD2 (6 bases). The CDR3 spans 15 residues. CDR1 SGHNT and CDR2 YENEEA come from the germline V gene. Between the trimmed V and J ends, which lost 5 bases and 9 bases, there was a span of 20 bases. CDR3 DNA sequence: TGTGCCAGCAGCCCTGGGACGGGGGTTGGGGGTGAGCAGTTCTTC. It codes for CASSPGTGVGGEQFF.

CDR3 sequence (DNA): TGTGCCAGCAGCTTATTTGGTAGTCGTGATTCACCCCTCCACTTT. As protein: CASSLFGSRDSPLHF. The chain carries TRBV11-2 and TRBJ1-6, with D hard to call. The CDR3 is made up of 15 amino acids. With 2 bases removed from V and 8 bases from J, the gap between germline ends came to 13 bases. Germline V gene lookup returns CDR1 SGHAT and CDR2 FQNNGV.

The CDR3 protein is CASSQDTEAPYEQYF. CDR3 nucleotide sequence: TGTGCCAGCAGCCAAGATACTGAAGCCCCCTACGAGCAGTACTTC. The V and J genes are TRBV4-2 and TRBJ2-7; D call uncertain. Trimming left V 0 bases short and J 2 bases short, with 11 bases between. The CDR3 contains 15 residues. Germline V gene sequence: CDR1 LGHNA, CDR2 YNFKEQ.

This clone has more than one count but fewer than ten. J is TRBJ2-1 and V is TRBV6-6, with a tentative D call TRBD2 (5 bases). This CDR3 comprises 11 residues. V was pared by 5 bases and J by 13 bases, with 12 bases between. Germline lookup yields CDR1 MNHNY and CDR2 SVGAGI (reference sequence). Written as DNA, the CDR3 is TGTGCCAGCAGTACCCCCGGGGTTCAGTTCTTC. The encoded protein is CASSTPGVQFF.

The chain recombines TRBV19 with TRBJ2-1; D might be TRBD1 (6 bases). Germline CDR1 is LNHDA and CDR2 is SQIVND (reference sequence). V gave up 5 bases and J gave up 6 bases, with 17 bases separating them. This CDR3 is built from 15 residues. The CDR3 is CASSLYRDNTNEQFF. The CDR3 DNA reads TGTGCCAGTAGTCTATACCGGGACAACACCAATGAGCAGTTCTTC. Variable domain in full (rest from reference TRBV19 and TRBJ2-1): DGGITQSPKYLFRKEGQNVTLSCEQNLNHDAMYWYRQDPGQGLRLIYYSQIVNDFQKGDIAEGYSVSREKKESFPLTVTSAQKNPTAFYLCASSLYRDNTNEQFFGPGTRLTVL.

The rearrangement joins TRBV15 to TRBJ2-3, with 10 bases identical to TRBD2. The CDR3 consists of 16 residues. Trimming cost V 1 base and J 6 bases; bases outside gene matches: 7. Germline CDR1 and CDR2: LNHNV and YYDKDF (reference sequence). The CDR3 bases are TGTGCCACCAGCAGAGCCGGTGCTAGCGGGAGTGATACGCAGTATTTT. Translating it yields CATSRAGASGSDTQYF.

The V call is TRBV7-2, the J call TRBJ1-4, with 8 bases identical to TRBD1. V lost 1 base, J lost 6 bases, and 4 bases stayed unmatched. The CDR3 contains 15 residues. Germline CDR1 is SGHTA and CDR2 is FQGNSA. The CDR3 protein is CASSLGAGGDEKLFF. CDR3 DNA: TGTGCCAGCAGCTTAGGGGCAGGGGGCGATGAAAAACTGTTTTTT. Combining the CDR3 with reference TRBV7-2 and TRBJ1-4 gives the whole variable domain GAGVSQSPSNKVTEKGKDVELRCDPISGHTALYWYRQSLGQGLEFLIYFQGNSAPDKSGLPSDRFSAERTGGSVSTLTIQRTQQEDSAVYLCASSLGAGGDEKLFFGSGTQLSVL.

The V gene is TRBV9, the J gene TRBJ2-1, with 8 positions matching TRBD1. V was clipped by 3 bases and J by 1 base; unmatched bases: 6. Germline V gene sequence: CDR1 SGDLS, CDR2 YYNGEE. The length of the CDR3 is 16 residues. The CDR3 region is CASSAYRGESYNEQFF. The CDR3 nucleotides are TGTGCCAGCAGCGCTTACAGGGGGGAATCCTACAATGAGCAGTTCTTC.